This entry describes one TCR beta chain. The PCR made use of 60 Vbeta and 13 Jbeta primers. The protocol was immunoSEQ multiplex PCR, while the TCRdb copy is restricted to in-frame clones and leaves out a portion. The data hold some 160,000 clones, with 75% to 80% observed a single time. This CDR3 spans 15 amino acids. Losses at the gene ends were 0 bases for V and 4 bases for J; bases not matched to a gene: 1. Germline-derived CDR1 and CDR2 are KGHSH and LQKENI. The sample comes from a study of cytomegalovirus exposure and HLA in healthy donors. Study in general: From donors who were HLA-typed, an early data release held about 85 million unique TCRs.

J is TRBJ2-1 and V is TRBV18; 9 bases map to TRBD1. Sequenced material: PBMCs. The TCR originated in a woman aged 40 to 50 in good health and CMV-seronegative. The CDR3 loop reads CASSPPQGAYNEQFF. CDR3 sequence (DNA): TGTGCCAGCTCACCACCACAGGGGGCGTACAATGAGCAGTTCTTC.